Below are 25 T cell receptor beta chains sequenced from a single sample in a study of T cell responses to AZD1222 COVID-19 vaccine. Method: immunoSEQ multiplex PCR; TCRdb's copy keeps in-frame clones and lacks some. The sample lists around 73,000 clones, 89% seen once, with 7.5% to 10% in the top ten. The specimen was peripheral blood, collected 28 days after the second AZD1222 dose. Every receptor here comes from an adult who received the AZD1222 COVID-19 vaccine.

The rearrangement uses TRBV10-3 and TRBJ2-3, with 8 bases fitting TRBD2. CDR1 and CDR2 (germline): ENHRY, SYGVKD. The CDR3 has 15 residues. V shed 6 bases and J 1 base; nucleotides not matched to a gene: 6. The CDR3 sequence is CAISGGDLRTDTQYF. DNA for the CDR3: TGTGCCATCAGCGGGGGGGACTTACGCACAGATACGCAGTATTTT.

In its sample, this clone was seen once. The chain is built from TRBV14 and TRBJ1-4; D uncertain. The V gene lost 3 bases and the J gene lost 4 bases, with 12 bases spanning the gap. Germline V gives CDR1 SGHDN, CDR2 FVKESK. This CDR3 is built from 15 residues. The CDR3 nucleotides read TGTGCCAGCAGCCAGACCCGACCGCGTAATGAAAAACTGTTTTTT. Amino acids: CASSQTRPRNEKLFF.

The gene calls are TRBV9 and TRBJ2-2; weak D call: TRBD1 (5 bases). CDR1 SGDLS and CDR2 YYNGEE come from the germline V gene. Deletions cut 0 bases from V and 4 bases from J, with 13 bases between. This CDR3 contains 16 residues. CDR3 DNA sequence: TGTGCCAGCAGCGTAGTGGCTTCCCAGGGCACCGGGGAGCTGTTTTTT. It encodes CASSVVASQGTGELFF.

V and J are TRBV5-1 and TRBJ1-3, with no clear D. CDR1 is SGHRS and CDR2 is YFSETQ in the germline V gene. CDR3 size: 13 residues. V was clipped by 0 bases and J by 4 bases, with 5 bases between them. The CDR3 DNA follows: TGCGCCAGCAGCTTGGATGTAGGAAACACCATATATTTT. It translates to CASSLDVGNTIYF.

The CDR3 loop reads CATQVGGAGGYTF. As DNA, the CDR3 is TGTGCCACCCAAGTCGGTGGGGCTGGTGGCTACACCTTC. This rearrangement joins TRBV19 to TRBJ1-2, with D perhaps matching TRBD1 (5 bases). Germline-derived CDR1 and CDR2 are LNHDA and SQIVND (reference sequence). This CDR3 is 13 amino acids long. The V and J ends lost 10 bases and 7 bases respectively, with 19 bases between them.

This clone appeared once. J is TRBJ2-5 and V is TRBV5-1; perhaps D is TRBD1 or TRBD2 (5 bases each). CDR1 is SGHRS, CDR2 YFSETQ, per germline. This CDR3 spans 12 amino acids. V shed 4 bases and J shed 10 bases, with 14 bases lying between them. The CDR3 region is CASSRDPEGQYF. As DNA, the CDR3 is TGCGCCAGCAGCCGGGACCCCGAGGGCCAGTACTTC. Looking up the rest from reference TRBV5-1 and TRBJ2-5 gives the full variable domain: KAGVTQTPRYLIKTRGQQVTLSCSPISGHRSVSWYQQTPGQGLQFLFEYFSETQRNKGNFPGRFSGRQFSNSRSEMNVSTLELGDSALYLCASSRDPEGQYFGPGTRLLVL.

This clone appeared a single time. The genes are TRBV7-9 and TRBJ2-5, with D perhaps matching TRBD2 (5 bases). Germline CDR1 reads SEHNR; CDR2 reads FQNEAQ (reference sequence). CDR3 length equals 14 residues. Trimming stripped 5 bases from V and 8 bases from J, with 18 bases between. This CDR3 reads CASSLGLEGSTQYF. CDR3 nucleotide sequence: TGTGCCAGCAGCCTAGGACTGGAAGGCTCTACCCAGTACTTC.

V usage is TRBV7-8 and J usage is TRBJ2-2; the D is unclear. V lost 1 base to trimming and J lost 0 bases, with 9 bases between them. The V gene's germline CDR1 is SGHVS and CDR2 FQNEAQ. CDR3 size: 16 residues. The CDR3 protein is CASSLGWTPNTGELFF. The CDR3 nucleotides read TGTGCCAGCAGCTTAGGGTGGACCCCGAACACCGGGGAGCTGTTTTTT.

CDR3 protein: CASSISPRTGMTNYGYTF. The CDR3 nucleotides read TGTGCCAGTAGTATAAGCCCCCGGACAGGGATGACAAACTATGGCTACACCTTC. The chain combines TRBV19 with TRBJ1-2; 8 bases map to TRBD1. The CDR3 consists of 18 residues. The J segment lost 2 bases and the V segment lost 2 bases, leaving 13 bases of the junction unmatched. From germline, CDR1 is LNHDA and CDR2 SQIVND (reference sequence).

The gene calls are TRBV13 and TRBJ1-2; D possibly corresponds to TRBD1 (6 bases). V shed 0 bases and J shed 8 bases, with 16 bases lying between them. CDR1 is PRHDT and CDR2 is FYEKMQ in the germline V gene (reference sequence). The CDR3 is 15 residues long. Here the CDR3 DNA reads TGTGCCAGCAGCTTAGGCCCCGATGGGGGGGCCGGCTACACCTTC. It codes for CASSLGPDGGAGYTF.

The V gene is TRBV6-5, the J gene TRBJ1-1, with D unresolved. Deletions cut 2 bases from V and 1 base from J, with 5 bases between. In germline, CDR1 is MNHEY, CDR2 SVGAGI. There are 13 residues in the CDR3. CDR3 sequence: CASSYRQNTEAFF. CDR3 nucleotide sequence: TGTGCCAGCAGTTACCGACAGAACACTGAAGCTTTCTTT.

J is TRBJ2-2 and V is TRBV5-1; no clear D gene. The germline V gene has CDR1 SGHRS and CDR2 YFSETQ. Trimming took 2 bases from V and 2 from J, leaving 10 bases between them. This CDR3 spans 15 amino acids. CDR3 loop: CASSLSNSNTGELFF. Here the CDR3 DNA reads TGCGCCAGCAGCTTATCCAATTCCAACACCGGGGAGCTGTTTTTT.

The V call is TRBV6-5, the J call TRBJ2-7; TRBD1 agrees at 11 bases. This CDR3 is built from 15 residues. V lost 0 bases, J lost 5 bases, and 3 bases stayed unmatched. Per germline, CDR1 MNHEY and CDR2 SVGAGI. The CDR3 here is CASSYSRDRGNEQYF. CDR3 DNA sequence: TGTGCCAGCAGTTACTCGAGGGACAGGGGGAACGAGCAGTACTTC.

The chain employs TRBV12-5 and TRBJ1-5; 10 nucleotides align to TRBD1. With 4 bases clipped from V and 4 bases from J, the junction kept 4 bases outside the gene matches. Germline-derived CDR1 and CDR2 are LGHNT and FRNRAP. The CDR3 is 15 residues long. The chain's CDR3 is CASGSDRGRNQPQHF. DNA of the CDR3: TGTGCTAGTGGTTCCGACAGGGGGCGAAATCAGCCCCAGCATTTT.

The V call is TRBV11-3, the J call TRBJ2-1; no reliable D call. This CDR3 comprises 13 residues. From germline, CDR1 is SGHNT and CDR2 YENEEA. V was clipped by 4 bases and J by 3 bases, with 7 bases between them. CDR3 sequence (DNA): TGTGCCAGCAGCTCAGATTTCTACAATGAGCAGTTCTTC. Protein: CASSSDFYNEQFF.

Here the CDR3 DNA reads TGTGCCATCAGTCTCCCCGGTTACAATGAGCAGTTCTTC. Its translation is CAISLPGYNEQFF. This chain links TRBV10-3 with TRBJ2-1; no clear D gene. Trimming removed 5 bases from V and 4 bases from J, with 9 bases in between. CDR1 and CDR2 (germline): ENHRY, SYGVKD. CDR3 length: 13 amino acids.

The chain employs TRBV29-1 and TRBJ2-1; a weak D match, TRBD2 (6 bases). The CDR3 has 16 amino acids. With 0 bases removed from V and 1 base from J, the gap between germline ends came to 13 bases. Per the germline V gene, CDR1 is SQVTM and CDR2 is ANQGSEA. CDR3 amino acids: CSVEELRGLSYNEQFF. The CDR3 DNA sequence: TGCAGCGTTGAAGAACTAAGGGGACTGTCCTACAATGAGCAGTTCTTC.

V usage is TRBV7-2 and J usage is TRBJ2-6; D gene unclear. The CDR3 runs 15 residues. Germline assignment: CDR1 SGHTA and CDR2 FQGNSA. Trimming left V 3 bases short and J 7 bases short, with 13 bases between. CDR3 coding DNA: TGTGCCAGCAGCTTTTCCGATGCCCCCGCCAACGTCCTGACTTTC. Translating it yields CASSFSDAPANVLTF.

The rearrangement uses TRBV19 and TRBJ1-1; possible D gene TRBD1, 5 bases. The V gene lost 3 bases and the J gene lost 0 bases, with 11 bases spanning the gap. The CDR3 totals 15 residues. CDR1 and CDR2 from the germline V gene are LNHDA and SQIVND (reference sequence). This CDR3 is CASSIQGTLNTEAFF. CDR3 bases: TGTGCCAGTAGTATTCAGGGTACCCTGAACACTGAAGCTTTCTTT.

The chain joins TRBV3-1 (or the pseudogene TRBV3-2) to TRBJ2-1; the match to TRBD2 covers 7 bases. CDR1 is LGHDT, CDR2 YNNKEL, per germline (reference sequence). The V segment lost 1 base and the J segment 9 bases; nucleotides outside the gene matches: 3. The CDR3 runs 13 residues. In DNA, the CDR3 is TGTGCCAGCAGCCAAGGGGGCGGGGGTGAGCAGTTCTTC. Protein: CASSQGGGGEQFF.

This sequence joins TRBV10-3 and TRBJ1-5; 8 nucleotides match TRBD1. The CDR3 is 17 amino acids. The V segment lost 2 bases and the J segment 2 bases; nucleotides outside the gene matches: 8. Germline V gene lookup returns CDR1 ENHRY and CDR2 SYGVKD. The DNA for the CDR3 is TGTGCCATCAGTGAGCAGGGGGCGCGGGCTGGCAATCAGCCCCAGCATTTT. Translation: CAISEQGARAGNQPQHF.

The rearrangement uses TRBV6-2 or TRBV6-3 and TRBJ1-5; D possibly corresponds to TRBD1 (6 bases). The CDR3 contains 14 residues. Germline V gene sequence: CDR1 MNHEY, CDR2 SVGEGT. The V end lost 5 bases, the J end lost 5 bases, and 13 bases lay between the germline ends. As DNA, the CDR3 is TGTGCCAGCAGTCGGACAGCGTTCTATCAGCCCCAGCATTTT. Translation gives CASSRTAFYQPQHF.

V and J are TRBV6-5 and TRBJ2-5; 9 positions match TRBD1. Germline CDR1 and CDR2: MNHEY and SVGAGI. The CDR3 loop spans 14 amino acids. V was pared by 6 bases and J by 4 bases, with 6 bases of the junction left unmatched. The CDR3 DNA sequence: TGTGCCAGCAGATCCGACAGGGGGGGAGAGACCCAGTACTTC. Protein sequence: CASRSDRGGETQYF.

This clone was seen only once. This rearrangement joins TRBV5-4 to TRBJ1-2; D perhaps matches TRBD1 (5 bases). The CDR3 runs 15 residues. V was pared by 0 bases and J by 4 bases, with 13 bases between. Germline CDR1 is SGHNT and CDR2 is YYREEE (reference sequence). The DNA of the CDR3 is TGTGCCAGCAGCTTGGACAGGTCAGACCCCTATGGCTACACCTTC. It codes for CASSLDRSDPYGYTF. Complete variable domain (other parts from reference TRBV5-4 and TRBJ1-2): ETGVTQSPTHLIKTRGQQVTLRCSSQSGHNTVSWYQQALGQGPQFIFQYYREEENGRGNFPPRFSGLQFPNYSSELNVNALELDDSALYLCASSLDRSDPYGYTFGSGTRLTVV.

V gene TRBV19 combines with J gene TRBJ1-3, with TRBD1 identical over 9 bases. CDR1 and CDR2 from the germline V gene are LNHDA and SQIVND (reference sequence). The CDR3 is 15 amino acids. Trimming at V came to 4 bases and at J to 2 bases, leaving 3 bases not matched to a gene. CDR3 nucleotides: TGTGCCAGTAGTACCGGGACAGGGACTGGAAACACCATATATTTT. Translating gives CASSTGTGTGNTIYF. Variable domain in full (rest from reference TRBV19 and TRBJ1-3): DGGITQSPKYLFRKEGQNVTLSCEQNLNHDAMYWYRQDPGQGLRLIYYSQIVNDFQKGDIAEGYSVSREKKESFPLTVTSAQKNPTAFYLCASSTGTGTGNTIYFGEGSWLTVV.